This is a list of T cell receptor beta chains from one sample in a study of T cell responses to AZD1222 COVID-19 vaccine. This table comes from immunoSEQ multiplex PCR, and its TCRdb copy is limited to in-frame clones, with some not included. The sample holds around 160,000 clones, under 95% seen once. The starting material was peripheral blood, obtained on day 0 of AZD1222 vaccination. Source of these receptors: an adult in good health. Both conserved end residues are part of each CDR3. The D gene is left open where the match is weak. Clone size is not always given. Where it is, it says once, few, many or a class for expanded clones.

clone_size: -
v_call: TRBV4-1
j_call: TRBJ2-3
d_call: -
cdr3_aa: CASSLRTLSDTQYF
cdr3_nt: TGCGCCAGCAGCCTTCGGACTCTTTCAGATACGCAGTATTTT

clone_size: -
v_call: TRBV6-5
j_call: TRBJ2-7
d_call: TRBD2
cdr3_aa: CASSRGSAGAYEQYF
cdr3_nt: TGTGCCAGCAGCCGCGGCTCCGCGGGGGCCTACGAGCAGTACTTC

clone_size: -
v_call: TRBV19
j_call: TRBJ1-1
d_call: -
cdr3_aa: CASKGPRWDTEAFF
cdr3_nt: TGTGCCAGTAAGGGGCCACGGTGGGACACTGAAGCTTTCTTT

clone_size: -
v_call: TRBV4-2
j_call: TRBJ1-5
d_call: -
cdr3_aa: CASSRSSGGAAGNQPQHF
cdr3_nt: TGTGCCAGCAGCCGATCAAGTGGAGGGGCGGCTGGCAATCAGCCCCAGCATTTT

clone_size: once
v_call: TRBV5-6
j_call: TRBJ2-3
d_call: -
cdr3_aa: CASSTGVSPATDTQYF
cdr3_nt: TGTGCCAGCAGCACCGGAGTTTCGCCCGCCACAGATACGCAGTATTTT

clone_size: few
v_call: TRBV3-1/TRBV3-2
j_call: TRBJ2-3
d_call: TRBD2
cdr3_aa: CASSQRTSGSTDTQYF
cdr3_nt: TGTGCCAGCAGCCAAAGGACTAGCGGAAGCACAGATACGCAGTATTTT

clone_size: -
v_call: TRBV20-1
j_call: TRBJ1-1
d_call: -
cdr3_aa: CSAFQGEAFF
cdr3_nt: TGCAGTGCTTTCCAGGGTGAAGCTTTCTTT

clone_size: -
v_call: TRBV4-1
j_call: TRBJ1-1
d_call: -
cdr3_aa: CASSQALANTEAFF
cdr3_nt: TGCGCCAGCAGCCAAGCATTGGCGAACACTGAAGCTTTCTTT

clone_size: -
v_call: TRBV5-4
j_call: TRBJ2-6
d_call: TRBD1
cdr3_aa: CASSRTGAGANVLTF
cdr3_nt: TGTGCCAGCAGCCGGACAGGGGCTGGGGCCAACGTCCTGACTTTC

clone_size: -
v_call: TRBV28
j_call: TRBJ1-6
d_call: -
cdr3_aa: CASSITGSLPPLHF
cdr3_nt: TGTGCCAGCAGCATAACAGGGTCCCTGCCACCCCTCCACTTT

clone_size: -
v_call: TRBV29-1
j_call: TRBJ1-2
d_call: -
cdr3_aa: CSVEQVNYGYTF
cdr3_nt: TGCAGCGTGGAACAGGTTAACTATGGCTACACCTTC

clone_size: -
v_call: TRBV2
j_call: TRBJ2-2
d_call: TRBD1
cdr3_aa: CASRGTGANTGELFF
cdr3_nt: TGTGCCAGCAGGGGGACAGGGGCGAACACCGGGGAGCTGTTTTTT

clone_size: -
v_call: TRBV28
j_call: TRBJ1-4
d_call: -
cdr3_aa: CAVIKEGSEKLFF
cdr3_nt: TGTGCCGTAATAAAGGAGGGGAGTGAAAAACTGTTTTTT

clone_size: -
v_call: TRBV5-4
j_call: TRBJ1-1
d_call: -
cdr3_aa: CAYKGQANTEAFF
cdr3_nt: TGTGCCTATAAGGGGCAGGCTAACACTGAAGCTTTCTTT

clone_size: -
v_call: TRBV6-6
j_call: TRBJ2-1
d_call: -
cdr3_aa: CASRGDSFRSYNEQFF
cdr3_nt: TGTGCCAGCAGAGGGGACTCTTTCCGCTCCTACAATGAGCAGTTCTTC

clone_size: -
v_call: TRBV20-1
j_call: TRBJ2-5
d_call: -
cdr3_aa: CSASDRAPSVGTQYF
cdr3_nt: TGCAGTGCTAGTGATCGAGCTCCCTCCGTCGGGACCCAGTACTTC

clone_size: few
v_call: TRBV6-5
j_call: TRBJ2-1
d_call: TRBD2
cdr3_aa: CASSGTSVREQFF
cdr3_nt: TGTGCCAGCAGCGGGACTAGTGTACGGGAGCAGTTCTTC

clone_size: -
v_call: TRBV11-1
j_call: TRBJ2-2
d_call: -
cdr3_aa: CASSLAPRTAANTGELFF
cdr3_nt: TGTGCCAGCAGCTTAGCCCCCCGGACAGCTGCGAACACCGGGGAGCTGTTTTTT

clone_size: -
v_call: TRBV11-2
j_call: TRBJ1-4
d_call: -
cdr3_aa: CASSSQGDNEKLFF
cdr3_nt: TGTGCCAGCAGCTCACAGGGCGATAATGAAAAACTGTTTTTT

clone_size: -
v_call: TRBV7-3
j_call: TRBJ2-2
d_call: -
cdr3_aa: CASSPENTGELFF
cdr3_nt: TGTGCCAGCAGCCCCGAAAACACCGGGGAGCTGTTTTTT

clone_size: -
v_call: TRBV6-5
j_call: TRBJ1-5
d_call: -
cdr3_aa: CASSYCWRAGNQPQHF
cdr3_nt: TGTGCCAGCAGTTATTGCTGGCGGGCCGGCAATCAGCCCCAGCATTTT

clone_size: -
v_call: TRBV19
j_call: TRBJ1-1
d_call: -
cdr3_aa: CASSISRNTEAFF
cdr3_nt: TGTGCCAGTAGTATCTCCAGGAACACTGAAGCTTTCTTT

clone_size: -
v_call: TRBV6-2/TRBV6-3
j_call: TRBJ2-7
d_call: TRBD2
cdr3_aa: CASSYSPAGENYEQYF
cdr3_nt: TGTGCCAGCAGTTACTCTCCAGCGGGAGAAAACTACGAGCAGTACTTC

clone_size: -
v_call: TRBV2
j_call: TRBJ1-2
d_call: -
cdr3_aa: CASSGWGGYTF
cdr3_nt: TGTGCCAGCAGTGGTTGGGGTGGCTACACCTTC

clone_size: -
v_call: TRBV29-1
j_call: TRBJ2-1
d_call: TRBD2
cdr3_aa: CSAGWGLAGENEQFF
cdr3_nt: TGCAGCGCCGGATGGGGACTAGCGGGGGAGAATGAGCAGTTCTTC

clone_size: -
v_call: TRBV6-6
j_call: TRBJ1-1
d_call: -
cdr3_aa: CASSYQGTTNTEAFF
cdr3_nt: TGTGCCAGCAGTTACCAGGGAACGACGAACACTGAAGCTTTCTTT

clone_size: -
v_call: TRBV2
j_call: TRBJ1-5
d_call: -
cdr3_aa: CANARDSNQPQHF
cdr3_nt: TGTGCCAACGCCCGGGACAGCAATCAGCCCCAGCATTTT

clone_size: -
v_call: TRBV7-8
j_call: TRBJ1-6
d_call: -
cdr3_aa: CASSPSGSYNSPLHF
cdr3_nt: TGTGCCAGCAGCCCCTCTGGGTCCTATAATTCACCCCTCCACTTT

clone_size: -
v_call: TRBV29-1
j_call: TRBJ1-4
d_call: TRBD1
cdr3_aa: CSVLTGEEKLFF
cdr3_nt: TGCAGCGTGCTGACAGGGGAAGAAAAACTGTTTTTT

clone_size: -
v_call: TRBV11-2
j_call: TRBJ1-1
d_call: -
cdr3_aa: CASSPPHASASNTEAFF
cdr3_nt: TGTGCCAGCAGCCCACCTCATGCTTCAGCCTCGAACACTGAAGCTTTCTTT

clone_size: -
v_call: TRBV10-1
j_call: TRBJ1-1
d_call: -
cdr3_aa: CARGHTEAFF
cdr3_nt: TGCGCCCGGGGGCACACTGAAGCTTTCTTT

clone_size: -
v_call: TRBV7-8
j_call: TRBJ2-1
d_call: TRBD1
cdr3_aa: CASSSGQFLNEQFF
cdr3_nt: TGTGCCAGCAGCTCGGGACAGTTCCTGAATGAGCAGTTCTTC

clone_size: -
v_call: TRBV2
j_call: TRBJ1-5
d_call: TRBD1
cdr3_aa: CASQGQGGQPQHF
cdr3_nt: TGTGCCAGCCAGGGACAGGGTGGTCAGCCCCAGCATTTT

clone_size: -
v_call: TRBV7-9
j_call: TRBJ2-1
d_call: -
cdr3_aa: CASSFGQIEQFF
cdr3_nt: TGTGCCAGCAGCTTCGGGCAAATTGAGCAGTTCTTC

clone_size: -
v_call: TRBV6-6
j_call: TRBJ2-1
d_call: -
cdr3_aa: CASSGQGAYNEQFF
cdr3_nt: TGTGCCAGCAGCGGCCAGGGAGCCTACAATGAGCAGTTCTTC

clone_size: -
v_call: TRBV3-1/TRBV3-2
j_call: TRBJ1-6
d_call: TRBD1
cdr3_aa: CASSQGQGANSPLHF
cdr3_nt: TGTGCCAGCAGCCAAGGACAGGGAGCCAATTCACCCCTCCACTTT

clone_size: -
v_call: TRBV28
j_call: TRBJ1-2
d_call: -
cdr3_aa: CASSQQQGYGYTF
cdr3_nt: TGTGCCAGCAGCCAGCAACAGGGTTATGGCTACACCTTC

clone_size: -
v_call: TRBV6-2/TRBV6-3
j_call: TRBJ1-6
d_call: -
cdr3_aa: CASSPRTALLHF
cdr3_nt: TGTGCCAGCAGCCCCCGGACGGCCTTGCTCCACTTT

clone_size: once
v_call: TRBV12-3/TRBV12-4
j_call: TRBJ1-1
d_call: -
cdr3_aa: CASSLMRVAEAFF
cdr3_nt: TGTGCCAGCAGTTTAATGAGAGTAGCTGAAGCTTTCTTT

clone_size: once
v_call: TRBV13
j_call: TRBJ2-7
d_call: TRBD2
cdr3_aa: CASSQQTSPEQYF
cdr3_nt: TGTGCCAGCAGTCAACAGACTAGCCCCGAGCAGTACTTC

clone_size: -
v_call: TRBV7-3
j_call: TRBJ1-2
d_call: -
cdr3_aa: CASSLEQGYGYTF
cdr3_nt: TGTGCCAGCAGCTTAGAACAGGGCTATGGCTACACCTTC

clone_size: -
v_call: TRBV28
j_call: TRBJ1-6
d_call: -
cdr3_aa: CASTHQGTGGVDF
cdr3_nt: TGTGCCAGCACCCACCAGGGAACAGGTGGCGTGGACTTT

clone_size: -
v_call: TRBV7-3
j_call: TRBJ2-5
d_call: -
cdr3_aa: CASSLERQGRETQYF
cdr3_nt: TGTGCCAGCAGCTTAGAGCGGCAGGGACGAGAGACCCAGTACTTC

clone_size: -
v_call: TRBV7-9
j_call: TRBJ2-1
d_call: TRBD2
cdr3_aa: CASSSAGVGYNEQFF
cdr3_nt: TGTGCCAGCAGCTCGGCGGGAGTCGGCTACAATGAGCAGTTCTTC

clone_size: -
v_call: TRBV12-5
j_call: TRBJ1-5
d_call: -
cdr3_aa: CASGGGSGIGTQPQHF
cdr3_nt: TGTGCTAGTGGTGGGGGATCGGGGATAGGCACTCAGCCCCAGCATTTT

clone_size: -
v_call: TRBV27
j_call: TRBJ2-1
d_call: -
cdr3_aa: CASSRTAYNEQFF
cdr3_nt: TGTGCCAGCTCCCGGACAGCCTACAATGAGCAGTTCTTC

clone_size: -
v_call: TRBV18
j_call: TRBJ1-1
d_call: -
cdr3_aa: CASSPMNTEAFF
cdr3_nt: TGTGCCAGCTCACCGATGAACACTGAAGCTTTCTTT

clone_size: -
v_call: TRBV3-1/TRBV3-2
j_call: TRBJ2-2
d_call: -
cdr3_aa: CASSQVGDTGELFF
cdr3_nt: TGTGCCAGCAGCCAAGTGGGTGACACCGGGGAGCTGTTTTTT

clone_size: -
v_call: TRBV11-2
j_call: TRBJ2-1
d_call: -
cdr3_aa: CASSSSPSLEQFF
cdr3_nt: TGTGCCAGCAGCTCCAGCCCTAGCTTGGAGCAGTTCTTC

clone_size: -
v_call: TRBV19
j_call: TRBJ2-5
d_call: -
cdr3_aa: CASSMRRGAYQKTQYF
cdr3_nt: TGTGCCAGTAGTATGCGTCGGGGGGCTTACCAGAAGACCCAGTACTTC

clone_size: -
v_call: TRBV7-7
j_call: TRBJ2-5
d_call: TRBD2
cdr3_aa: CASSGPTSGKETQYF
cdr3_nt: TGTGCCAGCAGCGGACCCACTAGCGGCAAAGAGACCCAGTACTTC

clone_size: -
v_call: TRBV28
j_call: TRBJ1-2
d_call: TRBD1
cdr3_aa: CASQGDRSNYGYTF
cdr3_nt: TGTGCCAGCCAGGGGGACAGAAGCAACTATGGCTACACCTTC

clone_size: once
v_call: TRBV18
j_call: TRBJ1-2
d_call: -
cdr3_aa: CASSPQGVNYGYTF
cdr3_nt: TGTGCCAGCTCACCTCAGGGTGTCAACTATGGCTACACCTTC

clone_size: -
v_call: TRBV27
j_call: TRBJ2-7
d_call: -
cdr3_aa: CASSETGYEEQYF
cdr3_nt: TGTGCCAGCAGTGAAACAGGGTACGAGGAGCAGTACTTC

clone_size: -
v_call: TRBV2
j_call: TRBJ1-4
d_call: -
cdr3_aa: CASSQLTGSNEKLFF
cdr3_nt: TGTGCCAGCAGCCAATTGACGGGCTCTAATGAAAAACTGTTTTTT

clone_size: -
v_call: TRBV9
j_call: TRBJ2-1
d_call: -
cdr3_aa: CASSVTSSYNEQFF
cdr3_nt: TGTGCCAGCAGTGTAACAAGCTCCTACAATGAGCAGTTCTTC

clone_size: -
v_call: TRBV19
j_call: TRBJ2-1
d_call: -
cdr3_aa: CASSIWGNEQFF
cdr3_nt: TGTGCCAGTAGTATTTGGGGCAATGAGCAGTTCTTC

clone_size: -
v_call: TRBV13
j_call: TRBJ2-4
d_call: -
cdr3_aa: CASSLGFLPGLRGKNIQYF
cdr3_nt: TGTGCCAGCAGCTTAGGGTTCCTTCCTGGGTTGAGGGGAAAAAACATTCAGTACTTC

clone_size: -
v_call: TRBV6-6
j_call: TRBJ2-7
d_call: TRBD2
cdr3_aa: CASSPLGREAFYEQYF
cdr3_nt: TGTGCCAGCAGCCCCCTGGGGAGGGAGGCCTTCTACGAGCAGTACTTC

clone_size: -
v_call: TRBV4-3
j_call: TRBJ1-1
d_call: TRBD1
cdr3_aa: CASSQEGRGDTEAFF
cdr3_nt: TGCGCCAGCAGCCAAGAGGGCAGGGGGGACACTGAAGCTTTCTTT